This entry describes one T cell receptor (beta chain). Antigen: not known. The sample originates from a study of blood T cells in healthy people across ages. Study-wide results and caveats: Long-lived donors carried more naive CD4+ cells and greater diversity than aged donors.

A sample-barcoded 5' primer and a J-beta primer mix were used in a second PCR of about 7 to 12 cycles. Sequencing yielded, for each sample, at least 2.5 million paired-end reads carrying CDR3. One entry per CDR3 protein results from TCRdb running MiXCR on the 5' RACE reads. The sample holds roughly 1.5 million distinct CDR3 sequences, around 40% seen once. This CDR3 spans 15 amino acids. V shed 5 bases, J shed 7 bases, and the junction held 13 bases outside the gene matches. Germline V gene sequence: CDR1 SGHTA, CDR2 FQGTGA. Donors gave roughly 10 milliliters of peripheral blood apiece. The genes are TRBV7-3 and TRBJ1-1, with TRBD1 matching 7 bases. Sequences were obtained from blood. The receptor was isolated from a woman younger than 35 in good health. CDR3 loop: CASSGSDRTRGEAFF. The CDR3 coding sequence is TGTGCCAGCAGCGGTTCGGACAGGACGCGGGGTGAAGCTTTCTTT.